What follows are 3 T cell receptor beta chains derived from one specimen sequenced in a study of CD8+CD57+ T cells in acquired aplastic anemia. Those patients picked for sequencing had displayed CD8+CD57+ cell expansion on flow cytometry. Profiling of TCR beta VDJ combinations and CDR3 sequences used genomic DNA as template. TCRdb re-analysed the reads in MiXCR, keeping a single row per CDR3 protein. The sample holds some 170,000 distinct CDR3 sequences, roughly 48% seen once. The sample comprised sorted CD4+, CD8+, or CD8+CD57+ T cells (not recorded which) from PBMCs. These TCRs come from a human donor with aplastic anemia.

This clonotype was detected ten times or more. The chain's CDR3 is CASSYSDRGPYEQYF. DNA for the CDR3: TGTGCCAGCAGTTACTCGGACAGGGGCCCCTACGAGCAGTACTTC. J is TRBJ2-7 and V is TRBV6-5, with 9 bases lining up with TRBD1. Per the germline V gene, CDR1 is MNHEY and CDR2 is SVGAGI. The trim removed 0 bases at V and 2 bases at J, leaving 2 bases unmatched. The CDR3 spans 15 residues.

The table lists this clonotype with many counts. This sequence joins TRBV19 and TRBJ2-1; D unresolved. V was clipped by 7 bases and J by 2 bases, with 12 bases between them. CDR3 length: 14 residues. The germline CDR1 and CDR2 sequences are LNHDA and SQIVND (reference sequence). The CDR3 region is CASTPSWTYNEQFF. The CDR3 coding sequence is TGTGCCAGTACCCCGAGCTGGACCTACAATGAGCAGTTCTTC.

V gene TRBV5-6 combines with J gene TRBJ2-5; D is tentatively TRBD1 or TRBD2 (5 bases each). CDR3 length: 13 residues. Trimming took 4 bases from V and 3 from J, leaving 10 bases between them. Germline V CDR1 and CDR2: SGHDT, YYEEEE. The CDR3 DNA follows: TGTGCCAGCAGCCTTGGGACCGAAGAGACCCAGTACTTC. Its protein is CASSLGTEETQYF. The full variable domain, completed using reference TRBV5-6 and TRBJ2-5, is DAGVTQSPTHLIKTRGQQVTLRCSPKSGHDTVSWYQQALGQGPQFIFQYYEEEERQRGNFPDRFSGHQFPNYSSELNVNALLLGDSALYLCASSLGTEETQYFGPGTRLLVL.